A single TCR beta chain is shown here with its context. It lacks a known antigen. Per-base qualities were not stored, and no clone one base away is much larger. This sample stems from a study of identical twins (dated by TCRdb to 2015 to 2016). Background for the entire study: TCR alpha and beta repertoires from monozygotic twins, unrelated adults of various ages and cord blood were deep-sequenced to test whether fetal clonotypes persist. Replicate twin experiments were performed at different times using different library preparation protocols to rule out contamination. Study-wide findings and limitations: Abundant cord blood beta clonotypes had fewer insertions, young adult naive repertoires showed a similar but weaker trend, and memory repertoires showed no such trend. In monozygotic twins, recombination models systematically underestimated out-of-frame TCR alpha sharing, but the models matched the sharing seen between unrelated individuals. Because the same donors could not be followed over many years, conclusions were based on cross-sectional statistical analysis. Excess twin sharing in beta out-of-frame sequences was weaker because fewer shared sequences lowered the signal-to-noise ratio. Compared with coincidental sharing between unrelated individuals, out-of-frame TCR alpha sequences shared between twins showed an excess of sequences with low generation probability. Invariant T cells such as MAIT and iNKT could partly confound zero-insertion analyses, although diverse VJ usage argued against such confounding for most clonotypes.

CDR1 MNHEY and CDR2 SVGAGI are derived from the germline V gene. Trimming removed 0 bases from V and 0 bases from J, leaving 8 bases between the germline ends. Reading from cysteine to phenylalanine, the CDR3 counts 15 amino acids. Left in the record is the CDR3 DNA by itself, 45 bases read in frame from the first base. Libraries were prepared through 5' RACE. The reads were generated on an Illumina HiSeq 2000. Template switching added a universal primer binding site, and the final cDNA carried a unique molecular identifier that allowed TCR cDNA molecules to be counted accurately. Specific primers in the conserved constant-segment region were used to synthesize first-strand cDNA for the TCR alpha and beta chains. To control for contamination, every cDNA library was double barcoded, receiving both a SMART-Mk sample barcode and Illumina barcodes. TruSeq adapter sequences, together with Illumina sample barcodes, were added in two successive PCR steps. Sequencing of the TCR alpha and beta cDNA libraries was done on the Illumina HiSeq platform using custom primers. The original methods were these. MiGEC was used to process raw reads and extract unique molecular identifiers, and MiXCR was used to find CDR3 positions. For each individual, recombination models were inferred using an EM algorithm with the repgenHMM and IGoR tools. The analysis of shared clonotypes was done with the tcR package in R, with sharing normalized by the product of cloneset sizes. To study raw recombination without the effects of thymic and clonal selection, out-of-frame nonproductive sequences were analyzed. Through fastp at Q25 and MiXCR, TCRdb rebuilt clones from the public reads, retaining in-frame beta chains. Rows matching on CDR3 protein sequence are summarized as one entry with the most common DNA and genes. None of the V and J calls come from the authors' own analysis; TCRdb made them. For this sample there are 550,000 to 800,000 distinct CDR3 sequences; just over 7% appear just once. Approximately 1.5% of the sample lies in the top ten.

Every donor was a healthy Caucasian. The twin cohort consisted of three pairs of female monozygotic twins, all aged roughly 18 to 29 years. Peripheral blood mononuclear cells were the source from which RNA for the TCR libraries was isolated. The sample was also linked to a second study, of yellow fever vaccine responses in identical twins. As that second study puts it: The authors reported that the T cell response to vaccination in identical twins appeared partly convergent and partly personalized. In the study, vaccine-responding T cell clones were precisely tracked in identical twins.

In this chain, TRBV6-5 is recombined with TRBJ2-5; the D gene remains uncertain. Source material: PBMCs. The clonotype comes from a woman aged 18-29 years in good health. CDR3 region: CASSYSSRDQETQYF. The DNA sequence is TGTGCCAGCAGTTACTCTTCGCGAGACCAAGAGACCCAGTACTTC.